The 9 T cell receptor beta chains below come from one sample, sequenced in a study of cytomegalovirus exposure and HLA in healthy donors. PCR used 60 Vbeta primers and 13 Jbeta primers. TCRdb's copy holds only in-frame clones and misses some; the assay was immunoSEQ multiplex PCR. The sample includes just over 150,000 clones, approximately 86% of them seen just once. The sample taken for sequencing was PBMCs. These receptors came from a woman under 30 in good health and CMV-seronegative.

The chain carries TRBV19 and TRBJ1-1; D ambiguous. Looked up from germline, CDR1 is LNHDA and CDR2 is SQIVND (reference sequence). This CDR3 has 14 residues. Trimming left V 9 bases short and J 5 bases short, with 19 bases between. In DNA form, the CDR3 reads TGTGCCAGCCGCCACGGGCGGGGAAGAACTGAAGCTTTCTTT. It codes for CASRHGRGRTEAFF.

The CDR3 DNA reads as TGTGCCAGCAGTCTTCTCATGAGCGGGGGGGCCCCCAGCGAGCAGTACTTC. It translates to CASSLLMSGGAPSEQYF. This chain uses TRBV28 with TRBJ2-7, with TRBD2 matching over 10 bases. The V gene's germline CDR1 is MDHEN and CDR2 SYDVKM. CDR3 length: 17 amino acids. Trimming removed 5 bases from V and 6 bases from J; junction bases left unmatched: 16. The full variable domain, in which reference TRBV28 and TRBJ2-7 provide the parts outside the CDR3, is DVKVTQSSRYLVKRTGEKVFLECVQDMDHENMFWYRQDPGLGLRLIYFSYDVKMKEKGDIPEGYSVSREKKERFSLILESASTNQTSMYLCASSLLMSGGAPSEQYFGPGTRLTVT.

CDR3 region: CASSLIGGEQYF. The CDR3 nucleotides read TGTGCCAGCAGTTTAATCGGTGGCGAGCAGTACTTC. The V and J genes are TRBV27 and TRBJ2-7, with D hard to call. CDR1 is MNHEY and CDR2 is SMNVEV in the germline V gene (reference sequence). V dropped 2 bases and J dropped 6 bases, with 8 bases sitting between them. The CDR3 contains 12 residues.

The chain combines TRBV19 with TRBJ2-3; 8 bases are a match to TRBD2. Losses at the gene ends were 3 bases for V and 4 bases for J; bases not matched to a gene: 6. Germline loops: CDR1 LNHDA, CDR2 SQIVND (reference sequence). The CDR3 is 15 residues long. CDR3 nucleotides: TGTGCCAGTAGTATTACGGCGGGAGGATCAGATACGCAGTATTTT. It yields the protein CASSITAGGSDTQYF.

The rearrangement joins TRBV6-1 to TRBJ2-7, with D maybe TRBD1 (5 bases). There are 15 residues in the CDR3. CDR1 is MNHNS and CDR2 is SASEGT in the germline V gene. The V end was cut by 4 bases, the J end by 2 bases, with 15 bases between. The CDR3: CASSVARVPPYEQYF. In DNA, the CDR3 is TGTGCCAGCAGTGTGGCCAGGGTCCCCCCCTACGAGCAGTACTTC.

For this clone: Other DNA sequences in this specimen translate into the identical CDR3. The chain joins TRBV13 to TRBJ2-7; D unresolved. The CDR3 is 11 residues long. Germline assignment: CDR1 PRHDT and CDR2 FYEKMQ (reference sequence). V lost 5 bases and J lost 1, with 3 bases in between. The CDR3 bases are TGTGCCAGCAGCACTTCCTACGAGCAGTACTTC. Residues: CASSTSYEQYF.

The rearrangement links TRBV28 to TRBJ1-4; 10 nucleotides agree with TRBD1. With 5 bases clipped from V and 6 bases from J, the junction kept 6 bases outside the gene matches. Germline-derived CDR1 and CDR2 are MDHEN and SYDVKM. The CDR3 is 15 amino acids. The CDR3 coding sequence is TGTGCCAGCAGTACCCCGGGACAGGGGCATGAAAAACTGTTTTTT. Residues: CASSTPGQGHEKLFF.

This clone has only a few counts. The chain employs TRBV28 and TRBJ2-7, with 9 bases aligning to TRBD1. This CDR3 contains 14 residues. Germline CDR1 and CDR2: MDHEN and SYDVKM. The V segment lost 8 bases and the J segment 5 bases; nucleotides outside the gene matches: 10. In nucleotides, the CDR3 is TGTGCCAGCCATAGCGGACAGGGGACCCACGAGCAGTACTTC. Translation gives CASHSGQGTHEQYF.

CDR3 region: CASTSQGYYGYTF. CDR3 bases: TGTGCCAGCACTTCCCAGGGGTACTATGGCTACACCTTC. The chain employs TRBV6-1 and TRBJ1-2; possible D gene TRBD1, 6 bases. The V gene lost 7 bases and the J gene lost 3 bases, with 12 bases spanning the gap. The germline V gene has CDR1 MNHNS and CDR2 SASEGT. The CDR3 extends over 13 amino acids.